The entry below describes one T cell receptor beta chain. The CDR3 consists of 16 residues. V was trimmed by 4 bases and J by 4 bases, leaving 19 bases between them. The germline V gene encodes CDR1 LNHDA and CDR2 SQIVND (reference sequence). Original analysis: Reference gene primer amplification yielded estimated nucleated cell counts. Profiling relied on immunoSEQ multiplex PCR, and the TCRdb table lists in-frame clones only, not all of them. V, J and clone size reflect that table, while D and trimming were determined from the DNA. The profile shows hundreds of thousands of clones, about 87% of them singletons. Cohort placement rested on clinical history that participants reported themselves. This specimen belongs to a study of blood T cell repertoires in COVID-19. Study context: Sites across the United States, Italy and Spain contributed samples from acute and convalescent COVID-19. Sources were T cells, B-cell-depleted T cells, or PBMCs; the material itself was cDNA or gDNA.

This sequence joins TRBV19 and TRBJ1-2, with a possible D match to TRBD1 (6 bases). The source material was PBMCs or T cells enriched from blood (not recorded which). This receptor was obtained from a woman in her 50s who had recovered from COVID-19. The CDR3 sequence is CASSSPQGGSSYGYTF. The DNA of the CDR3 is TGTGCCAGTAGTAGCCCACAGGGTGGGTCCTCCTATGGCTACACCTTC.